A single sample gave rise to the 6 T cell receptor beta chains below, sequenced in a study of CD8 T cells in Susac syndrome. RNA totalling roughly 0.45 to 1 ug underwent reverse transcription with random hexamers. TCRdb recomputed calls from the immunoSEQ multiplex PCR reads with MiXCR, one row per CDR3 protein. Here the sample spans about 240,000 distinct CDR3 sequences, approximately 95% being singletons. Sequencing was carried out using CD4+ T cells from PBMCs. These receptors came from a human donor with Susac syndrome.

This chain uses TRBV29-1 with TRBJ2-3; 11 nucleotides agree with TRBD1. Germline V gives CDR1 SQVTM, CDR2 ANQGSEA. The V and J ends lost 2 bases and 3 bases, in that order; junction bases with no gene match: 13. This CDR3 region has 18 residues. CDR3 residues: CSVEPRGTGGIGTDTQYF. CDR3 in DNA: TGCAGCGTTGAACCCCGGGGGACAGGGGGAATAGGAACAGATACGCAGTATTTT.

The V gene is TRBV29-1, the J gene TRBJ2-7, with a weak D call TRBD2 (5 bases). The V gene's germline CDR1 is SQVTM and CDR2 ANQGSEA. CDR3 length: 12 residues. Trimming left V 4 bases short and J 1 base short, with 8 bases between. CDR3 amino acids: CSVGEGSYEQYF. CDR3 sequence (DNA): TGCAGCGTTGGAGAGGGATCCTACGAGCAGTACTTC.

The chain combines TRBV15 with TRBJ2-1, with D maybe TRBD2 (6 bases). The germline V and J ends were trimmed by 5 bases and 6 bases, with 26 bases remaining between them. CDR1 is LNHNV and CDR2 is YYDKDF in the germline V gene (reference sequence). The CDR3 runs 18 residues. The CDR3 DNA reads as TGTGCCACCAGCGGACGATTGCAGCGGAGGGCCTCCGGCAATGAGCAGTTCTTC. Translating gives CATSGRLQRRASGNEQFF.

This chain joins TRBV29-1 and TRBJ2-6; D unclear. Trimming took 5 bases from V and 4 from J, leaving 6 bases between them. The CDR3 covers 12 residues. Germline V gene sequence: CDR1 SQVTM, CDR2 ANQGSEA. As DNA, the CDR3 is TGCAGCGTTTTATCAGGGGCCAACGTCCTGACTTTC. This gives the protein CSVLSGANVLTF.

The CDR3 reads CASSVGGLAGPNEQFF. In DNA form, the CDR3 reads TGTGCCAGCAGCGTAGGGGGACTAGCGGGCCCCAATGAGCAGTTCTTC. The chain carries TRBV9 and TRBJ2-1; 12 bases map to TRBD2. Per the germline V gene, CDR1 is SGDLS and CDR2 is YYNGEE. This CDR3 has 16 residues. The ends lost 0 bases at V and 6 bases at J; junction bases unmatched: 4.

V usage is TRBV29-1 and J usage is TRBJ2-7; 10 nucleotides match TRBD1. After removal of 2 bases from V and 3 bases from J, the junction contained 1 base not matched to a gene. The CDR3 extends over 13 amino acids. Germline V CDR1 and CDR2: SQVTM, ANQGSEA. The CDR3 loop reads CSVERTGGYEQYF. The CDR3 DNA reads as TGCAGCGTTGAACGGACAGGGGGCTACGAGCAGTACTTC.